The 8 T cell receptor beta chains reported below all come from one sample, sequenced in a study of shared clonotypes between healthy human individuals. Profiling relied on immunoSEQ multiplex PCR, and the TCRdb table lists in-frame clones only, not all of them. The sample includes around 980,000 clones, around 78% seen only once; the top ten take under 0.8%. Specimen: memory CD4+ T cells from PBMCs. Subset indicated: CD45RA-negative fraction. These receptors all come from a man aged 18 to 30 in good health. Some clones in this sample may be carry-over from other donors' samples.

The CDR3 nucleotides are TGTGCCAGTAGACGGTCAGGGAACACTGAAGCTTTCTTT. Translated, it gives CASRRSGNTEAFF. This chain uses TRBV19 with TRBJ1-1; D unclear. This CDR3 region has 13 residues. Trimming removed 6 bases at V and 1 base at J, with 9 bases between. In germline, CDR1 is LNHDA, CDR2 SQIVND (reference sequence).

This clone turned up a few times. The chain is built from TRBV29-1 and TRBJ2-3, with 11 bases lining up with TRBD2. This CDR3 is 15 amino acids long. Trimming took 4 bases from V and 2 from J; bases not matched to a gene: 5. Germline CDR1 SQVTM, CDR2 ANQGSEA. This chain's CDR3 is CSVGLAGGFTDTQYF. As DNA, the CDR3 is TGCAGCGTTGGTCTAGCGGGAGGATTCACAGATACGCAGTATTTT.

This clone was detected a few times. The rearrangement joins TRBV4-2 to TRBJ1-1; D gene unclear. The CDR3 loop spans 14 amino acids. Per the germline V gene, CDR1 is LGHNA and CDR2 is YNFKEQ. V lost 0 bases, J lost 8 bases, and 13 bases lay in between. CDR3 nucleotides: TGTGCCAGCAGCCAAGATCGTTTGGGTTTCGAAGCTTTCTTT. Amino acid sequence: CASSQDRLGFEAFF.

The genes are TRBV30 and TRBJ1-4; D might be TRBD1 (6 bases). The CDR3 is 15 residues long. CDR1 is GTSNPN, CDR2 SVGIG, per germline (reference sequence). Trimming pared 1 base from V and 1 base from J, leaving 10 bases between. Here the CDR3 reads CAWSARGGTNEKLFF. CDR3 coding DNA: TGTGCCTGGAGTGCGAGGGGGGGAACTAATGAAAAACTGTTTTTT.

The chain is built from TRBV5-1 and TRBJ2-3; TRBD2 matches at 7 bases. Germline V gene lookup returns CDR1 SGHRS and CDR2 YFSETQ. The CDR3 spans 13 residues. With 3 bases clipped from V and 3 bases from J, the junction kept 1 base outside the gene matches. In DNA form, the CDR3 reads TGCGCCAGCAGCTGGGGAGGGACAGATACGCAGTATTTT. It encodes CASSWGGTDTQYF.

The chain uses TRBV19 and TRBJ2-7; tentatively, D is TRBD1 (6 bases). CDR3 length: 13 residues. Germline CDR1 is LNHDA and CDR2 is SQIVND (reference sequence). V was shortened by 10 bases and J by 0 bases, with 13 bases between the two germline ends. CDR3 DNA: TGTGCCACCAGGGGCGGTTCCTCCTACGAGCAGTACTTC. Protein: CATRGGSSYEQYF.

Turning to this clone: The same CDR3 also results from other DNA sequences found in this sample. The chain combines TRBV29-1 with TRBJ2-1; the D is unclear. Germline lookup yields CDR1 SQVTM and CDR2 ANQGSEA. V was trimmed by 6 bases and J by 6 bases, leaving 9 bases between them. CDR3 length equals 11 residues. CDR3 amino acids: CSVLQSNEQFF. The CDR3 bases are TGCAGCGTCCTACAGAGCAATGAGCAGTTCTTC.

This rearrangement joins TRBV27 to TRBJ2-7; 9 bases fit TRBD2. Losses at the gene ends were 5 bases for V and 3 bases for J; bases not matched to a gene: 8. CDR3 length equals 15 residues. CDR1 and CDR2 from the germline V gene are MNHEY and SMNVEV (reference sequence). CDR3 residues: CASSPSDSGSYEQYF. CDR3 bases: TGTGCCAGCAGTCCATCCGATAGCGGGAGCTACGAGCAGTACTTC.